The clone carrying this T cell receptor beta chain came up a few times. Primed by a sample-barcoded 5' primer and a J-beta primer mix, a second PCR proceeded for 7 to 11 cycles. TCRdb independently ran MiXCR on the 5' RACE reads; one entry per CDR3 protein. This sample has around 1,500,000 distinct CDR3 sequences; roughly 27% occur once, and the top ten carry 7.7%. This record belongs to a study of blood T cells in healthy people across ages. Looked up from germline, CDR1 is KGHSH and CDR2 is LQKENI. V lost 3 bases and J lost 6, with 14 bases in between. CDR3 length: 14 amino acids. The TCR originated in a woman between 25 and 40 years old in good health. The chain uses TRBV18 and TRBJ2-5, with D perhaps matching TRBD1 (6 bases). Sequencing was performed on blood. The CDR3 reads CASSPDREMKTQYF. As DNA, the CDR3 is TGTGCCAGCTCACCGGACAGAGAAATGAAGACCCAGTACTTC.